This T cell receptor beta chain was obtained from a study of STAT5B mutations in CD4+ large granular lymphocyte leukemia. Findings and limits, study-wide: Top patient clones used TRBV06 genes more often: 8/27 versus 2/35 in controls.

Method: immunoSEQ multiplex PCR; TCRdb's copy keeps in-frame clones and lacks some. The table has roughly 30,000 clones, 65% to 85% seen once. V dropped 6 bases and J dropped 4 bases, with 18 bases sitting between them. The CDR3 is made up of 15 amino acids. From germline, CDR1 is MNHEY and CDR2 SMNVEV (reference sequence). About this clone itself: Its specificity is unknown.

The receptor comes from a human donor in good health. This chain uses TRBV27 with TRBJ1-2; tentatively, D is TRBD1 (5 bases). Source material: CD4+ T cells from blood buffy coats. DNA of the CDR3: TGTGCCAGCAGAACCGGGGGGGGACGGGGCTATGGCTACACCTTC. Translating gives CASRTGGGRGYGYTF.